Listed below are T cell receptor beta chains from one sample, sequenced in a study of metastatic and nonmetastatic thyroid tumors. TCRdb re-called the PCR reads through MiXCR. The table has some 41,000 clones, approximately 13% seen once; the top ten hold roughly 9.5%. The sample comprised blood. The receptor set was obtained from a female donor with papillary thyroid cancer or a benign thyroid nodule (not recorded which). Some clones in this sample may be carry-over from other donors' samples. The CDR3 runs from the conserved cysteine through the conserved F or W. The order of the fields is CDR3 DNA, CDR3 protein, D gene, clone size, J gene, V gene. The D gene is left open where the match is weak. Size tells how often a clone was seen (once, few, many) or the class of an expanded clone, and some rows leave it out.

CDR3 DNA: TGTGCCACCAGTGATGGGACCGGGAGTGGCTACACCTTC
CDR3 protein: CATSDGTGSGYTF
D gene: -
clone size: -
J gene: TRBJ1-2
V gene: TRBV24-1

CDR3 DNA: TGTGCCAGCACTCATGAGGACAGCCTGGGGGCGGATACGCAGTATTTT
CDR3 protein: CASTHEDSLGADTQYF
D gene: -
clone size: medium-sized
J gene: TRBJ2-3
V gene: TRBV28

CDR3 DNA: TGTGCCAGCGCAGGACTAGCGGCTCCCTACGAGCAGTACTTC
CDR3 protein: CASAGLAAPYEQYF
D gene: TRBD2
clone size: few
J gene: TRBJ2-7
V gene: TRBV6-1

CDR3 DNA: TGCGCCAGCAGTGTTAGGAGCGGGGAGCCCTACAATGAGCAGTTCTTC
CDR3 protein: CASSVRSGEPYNEQFF
D gene: TRBD2
clone size: many
J gene: TRBJ2-1
V gene: TRBV10-1

CDR3 DNA: TGTGCCAGCAGTGAGGACAGAACCTACACCGGGGAGCTGTTTTTT
CDR3 protein: CASSEDRTYTGELFF
D gene: -
clone size: many
J gene: TRBJ2-2
V gene: TRBV12-3/TRBV12-4

CDR3 DNA: TGTGCCATCAGTGAGCCGGGACAGGGGCCAGGGGGGGCGCAGTATTTT
CDR3 protein: CAISEPGQGPGGAQYF
D gene: TRBD1
clone size: few
J gene: TRBJ2-3
V gene: TRBV10-3

CDR3 DNA: TGTGCCAGCAGCTCAGGGACAACGAACAATGAGCAGTTCTTC
CDR3 protein: CASSSGTTNNEQFF
D gene: -
clone size: -
J gene: TRBJ2-1
V gene: TRBV5-6

CDR3 DNA: TGCGCCAGCAGCTTGGAAGGGTATAACAATCAGCCCCAGCATTTT
CDR3 protein: CASSLEGYNNQPQHF
D gene: -
clone size: many
J gene: TRBJ1-5
V gene: TRBV5-1

CDR3 DNA: TGCAGCGTAAGCGACAGGGTGGGCGGTGGCTACACCTTC
CDR3 protein: CSVSDRVGGGYTF
D gene: TRBD1
clone size: many
J gene: TRBJ1-2
V gene: TRBV29-1

CDR3 DNA: TGTGCCAGCAGCCCAAAAGCGTCTAGTCTGGGTAATGAGCAGTTCTTC
CDR3 protein: CASSPKASSLGNEQFF
D gene: -
clone size: many
J gene: TRBJ2-1
V gene: TRBV28

CDR3 DNA: TGTGCCAGCAGTGATACGTACTCGGAGGCGCAGTATTTT
CDR3 protein: CASSDTYSEAQYF
D gene: -
clone size: few
J gene: TRBJ2-3
V gene: TRBV25-1

CDR3 DNA: TGTGCCAGCCTAAGAGCCCGGACAGGTTGCAATCAGCCCCAGCATTTT
CDR3 protein: CASLRARTGCNQPQHF
D gene: TRBD1
clone size: -
J gene: TRBJ1-5
V gene: TRBV6-1

CDR3 DNA: TGTGCCAACAGCTTACGATTCGGACAGGGGGGCAACACCGGGGAGCTGTTTTTT
CDR3 protein: CANSLRFGQGGNTGELFF
D gene: TRBD1
clone size: -
J gene: TRBJ2-2
V gene: TRBV11-1

CDR3 DNA: TGTGCCAGCAGGCCAACCTACGAGCAGTACTTC
CDR3 protein: CASRPTYEQYF
D gene: -
clone size: many
J gene: TRBJ2-7
V gene: TRBV6-1

CDR3 DNA: TGTGCCAGCAGTGTGGGGTATGGCTACACCTTC
CDR3 protein: CASSVGYGYTF
D gene: -
clone size: many
J gene: TRBJ1-2
V gene: TRBV2

CDR3 DNA: TGTGCCAGCAGTTCCACTAGCGGGAGAACAGATACGCAGTATTTT
CDR3 protein: CASSSTSGRTDTQYF
D gene: TRBD2
clone size: many
J gene: TRBJ2-3
V gene: TRBV27

CDR3 DNA: TGTGCCAGCAGCCTAGGGAGACAGTTCGGGGAGCTGTTTTTT
CDR3 protein: CASSLGRQFGELFF
D gene: -
clone size: few
J gene: TRBJ2-2
V gene: TRBV27

CDR3 DNA: TGCAGTGCTAGAGGACTAGCGGGAGGTAACGAGCAGTACTTC
CDR3 protein: CSARGLAGGNEQYF
D gene: TRBD2
clone size: many
J gene: TRBJ2-7
V gene: TRBV20-1

CDR3 DNA: TGTGCCAGCAGCTTCAAATTCCAAGAGACCCAGTACTTC
CDR3 protein: CASSFKFQETQYF
D gene: -
clone size: many
J gene: TRBJ2-5
V gene: TRBV5-6

CDR3 DNA: TGTGCCAGTACCTTAGGAGCGCGGAGTCAGCCCCAGCATTTT
CDR3 protein: CASTLGARSQPQHF
D gene: -
clone size: many
J gene: TRBJ1-5
V gene: TRBV19

CDR3 DNA: TGTGCCAGTAATACAAGGAGGGGGGGGGATGAGCAGTTCTTC
CDR3 protein: CASNTRRGGDEQFF
D gene: -
clone size: -
J gene: TRBJ2-1
V gene: TRBV19

CDR3 DNA: TGTGCCAGCAGCTCCGGACAGGGTGATTCACCCCTCCACTTT
CDR3 protein: CASSSGQGDSPLHF
D gene: TRBD1
clone size: many
J gene: TRBJ1-6
V gene: TRBV7-3

CDR3 DNA: TGTGCCAGCAGTTTGGCCACCTACGAGCAGTACTTC
CDR3 protein: CASSLATYEQYF
D gene: -
clone size: many
J gene: TRBJ2-7
V gene: TRBV28

CDR3 DNA: TGTGCCAGCAGCCGAGGATCTAGTGGGAACACCGGGGAGCTGTTTTTT
CDR3 protein: CASSRGSSGNTGELFF
D gene: -
clone size: many
J gene: TRBJ2-2
V gene: TRBV4-2

CDR3 DNA: TGTGCCAGCAGTTCGGGGGGCGGTCAGCCCCAGCATTTT
CDR3 protein: CASSSGGGQPQHF
D gene: -
clone size: -
J gene: TRBJ1-5
V gene: TRBV6-1

CDR3 DNA: TGTGCCAGCACCCAGACCCTTACAATTTCCTACGAGCAGTACTTC
CDR3 protein: CASTQTLTISYEQYF
D gene: -
clone size: medium-sized
J gene: TRBJ2-7
V gene: TRBV6-1

CDR3 DNA: TGTGCCAGCAGCAGGGGGCTGAGGGAGGACACTGAAGCTTTCTTT
CDR3 protein: CASSRGLREDTEAFF
D gene: TRBD1
clone size: many
J gene: TRBJ1-1
V gene: TRBV6-1

CDR3 DNA: TGCGCCAGCAGCTTGGGCACGGCCGGAAACACCATATATTTT
CDR3 protein: CASSLGTAGNTIYF
D gene: -
clone size: many
J gene: TRBJ1-3
V gene: TRBV5-1

CDR3 DNA: TGTGCCAGCAGTTCCAGGGTCTACAATGAGCAGTTCTTC
CDR3 protein: CASSSRVYNEQFF
D gene: -
clone size: many
J gene: TRBJ2-1
V gene: TRBV27

CDR3 DNA: TGTGCCAGCAGCCAAGGGGGTAATAGCGGGAGCTCCTACGAGCAGTACTTC
CDR3 protein: CASSQGGNSGSSYEQYF
D gene: TRBD2
clone size: many
J gene: TRBJ2-7
V gene: TRBV3-1

CDR3 DNA: TGTGCCAGCAGCTCTCCAGGACTTCGTTACGAGCAGTACTTC
CDR3 protein: CASSSPGLRYEQYF
D gene: -
clone size: many
J gene: TRBJ2-7
V gene: TRBV7-9

CDR3 DNA: TGTGCCAGTAGTATCACCGGGACGGCTTCACCCCTCCACTTT
CDR3 protein: CASSITGTASPLHF
D gene: -
clone size: many
J gene: TRBJ1-6
V gene: TRBV19

CDR3 DNA: TGTGCCAGCAGGGAGGACAGGTGGCCTAACTATGTCTACACCTTC
CDR3 protein: CASREDRWPNYVYTF
D gene: TRBD1
clone size: -
J gene: TRBJ1-2
V gene: TRBV28

CDR3 DNA: TGTGCCAGCAGTTCTCTAGGAGGACAGCCCTTACGAGGTAACTATGGCTACACCTTC
CDR3 protein: CASSSLGGQPLRGNYGYTF
D gene: -
clone size: few
J gene: TRBJ1-2
V gene: TRBV28

CDR3 DNA: TGTGCCAGCATGTTCCGTGGGATGGGTGGCTACACCTTC
CDR3 protein: CASMFRGMGGYTF
D gene: -
clone size: few
J gene: TRBJ1-2
V gene: TRBV28

CDR3 DNA: TGTGCCAGCCGAGGACAGGGGACCCCAGGTGGCACTGAAGCTTTCTTT
CDR3 protein: CASRGQGTPGGTEAFF
D gene: TRBD1
clone size: many
J gene: TRBJ1-1
V gene: TRBV3-1

CDR3 DNA: TGTGCCAGCAGTACAACACAGGGCTACACCTTC
CDR3 protein: CASSTTQGYTF
D gene: -
clone size: few
J gene: TRBJ1-2
V gene: TRBV6-1

CDR3 DNA: TGTGCCAGCAGTGAAGCCTTAAGAGTTAACTATGGCTACACCTTC
CDR3 protein: CASSEALRVNYGYTF
D gene: -
clone size: medium-sized
J gene: TRBJ1-2
V gene: TRBV6-1

CDR3 DNA: TGTGCCAGCACCCGTGGGGGCGGCTACGACAATGAGCAGTTCTTC
CDR3 protein: CASTRGGGYDNEQFF
D gene: -
clone size: many
J gene: TRBJ2-1
V gene: TRBV2

CDR3 DNA: TGCAGCGTTGTCTCCTCCCGGGGGAGCTCCTACAATGAGCAGTTCTTC
CDR3 protein: CSVVSSRGSSYNEQFF
D gene: -
clone size: many
J gene: TRBJ2-1
V gene: TRBV29-1

CDR3 DNA: TGTGCCAGCAGCTACCGTTTTGAGGGCCAACTCACAGATACGCAGTATTTT
CDR3 protein: CASSYRFEGQLTDTQYF
D gene: -
clone size: many
J gene: TRBJ2-3
V gene: TRBV11-2

CDR3 DNA: TGCAGTGCTGCGGGCAGGGGTGGGGGAAACACTGAAGCTTTCTTT
CDR3 protein: CSAAGRGGGNTEAFF
D gene: -
clone size: many
J gene: TRBJ1-1
V gene: TRBV20-1

CDR3 DNA: TGTGCCAGCAGCTTAGAGGATACTAGTGATGAGCAGTTCTTC
CDR3 protein: CASSLEDTSDEQFF
D gene: -
clone size: -
J gene: TRBJ2-1
V gene: TRBV12-3/TRBV12-4

CDR3 DNA: TGTGCCAGCAGACGCCTTTCTGACAGGGGCTCTGGCTACACCTTC
CDR3 protein: CASRRLSDRGSGYTF
D gene: TRBD1
clone size: -
J gene: TRBJ1-2
V gene: TRBV6-1

CDR3 DNA: TGTGCCAGCAGCCTTCAGGGAAGACGCGGAAACACCATATATTTT
CDR3 protein: CASSLQGRRGNTIYF
D gene: -
clone size: many
J gene: TRBJ1-3
V gene: TRBV7-6

CDR3 DNA: TGCAGCGTTGAATCCCCAGGGGGATCCAACGAGCAGTACTTC
CDR3 protein: CSVESPGGSNEQYF
D gene: TRBD1
clone size: many
J gene: TRBJ2-7
V gene: TRBV29-1

CDR3 DNA: TGTGCCAGCAGCTCGGACAGGGCTAATGAGCAGTTCTTC
CDR3 protein: CASSSDRANEQFF
D gene: TRBD1
clone size: many
J gene: TRBJ2-1
V gene: TRBV7-9

CDR3 DNA: TGTGCCAGTAGGGGGGTGAGGGCGGGAGGGCCCCGCGATGAGCAGTTCTTC
CDR3 protein: CASRGVRAGGPRDEQFF
D gene: TRBD2
clone size: many
J gene: TRBJ2-1
V gene: TRBV19

CDR3 DNA: TGTGCCAGCAGCCGCAGGGGAACTGAAGCTTTCTTT
CDR3 protein: CASSRRGTEAFF
D gene: -
clone size: many
J gene: TRBJ1-1
V gene: TRBV28

CDR3 DNA: TGTGCCAGCAGCCAATCAGGGGGCGAGCAGTACTTC
CDR3 protein: CASSQSGGEQYF
D gene: TRBD1
clone size: many
J gene: TRBJ2-7
V gene: TRBV3-1

CDR3 DNA: TGCAGTGCTAGATCCCTTTTGGAGGGGAACTACGAGCAGTACTTC
CDR3 protein: CSARSLLEGNYEQYF
D gene: -
clone size: -
J gene: TRBJ2-7
V gene: TRBV20-1

CDR3 DNA: TGCAGCGTTGAAGGGTACGGGACAACGTGGTACAATGAGCAGTTCTTC
CDR3 protein: CSVEGYGTTWYNEQFF
D gene: -
clone size: few
J gene: TRBJ2-1
V gene: TRBV29-1

CDR3 DNA: TGTGCCAGCAGTTTAGGGGGGGGCGGGGATGCTTTCTTT
CDR3 protein: CASSLGGGGDAFF
D gene: -
clone size: few
J gene: TRBJ1-1
V gene: TRBV12-3/TRBV12-4

CDR3 DNA: TGTGCCAGCAGTTTGTCTGGGACATGGGACATTCAGTACTTC
CDR3 protein: CASSLSGTWDIQYF
D gene: -
clone size: many
J gene: TRBJ2-4
V gene: TRBV27

CDR3 DNA: TGTGCCAGCAGTTCGACAGGCTTTGGGGCCAACGTCCCGACTTTC
CDR3 protein: CASSSTGFGANVPTF
D gene: -
clone size: -
J gene: TRBJ2-6
V gene: TRBV28